This is a list of T cell receptor beta chains from one sample in a study of blood T cells in healthy people across ages. MiXCR, run by TCRdb on the 5' RACE reads, gives a single entry per CDR3 protein. Of over 1,500,000 distinct CDR3 sequences in the sample, approximately 50% were seen once. The specimen sequenced was blood. These receptors were taken from a woman in her thirties or forties in good health. The CDR3 runs from the conserved cysteine through the conserved F or W. The D gene is left open where the match is weak. A row's size may be missing; if present it is once, few, many or a size class.

CDR3 protein	CDR3 DNA	J gene	V gene	D gene	clone size
CASSLTVGTYEQYF	TGTGCCAGCAGCTTAACGGTGGGAACCTACGAGCAGTACTTC	TRBJ2-7	TRBV7-2	-	few
CASSSGFGTREGTQYF	TGTGCCAGCAGCTCAGGATTCGGGACACGCGAAGGGACCCAGTACTTC	TRBJ2-5	TRBV7-8	-	-
CASSQGGTGSNTEAFF	TGCGCCAGCAGCCAAGGCGGGACAGGGTCAAACACTGAAGCTTTCTTT	TRBJ1-1	TRBV4-3	TRBD1	-
CASSHGANEQYF	TGCGCCAGCAGCCACGGGGCCAATGAGCAGTACTTC	TRBJ2-7	TRBV4-3	-	few
CSVKPPGAGGYTF	TGCAGCGTTAAGCCCCCCGGGGCGGGTGGCTACACCTTC	TRBJ1-2	TRBV29-1	-	-
CSVEDTGSYGYTF	TGCAGCGTTGAAGACACAGGTTCCTATGGCTACACCTTC	TRBJ1-2	TRBV29-1	-	-
CSASGGAGLETQYF	TGCAGTGCTAGCGGGGGGGCGGGACTGGAGACCCAGTACTTC	TRBJ2-5	TRBV20-1	TRBD2	-
CATSRDRVAGASYEQYF	TGTGCCACCAGCAGAGATCGAGTAGCGGGGGCCTCCTACGAGCAGTACTTC	TRBJ2-7	TRBV15	TRBD2	few
CASSVRTGTNTEAFF	TGTGCCAGCTCAGTTAGGACAGGGACGAACACTGAAGCTTTCTTT	TRBJ1-1	TRBV18	TRBD1	-
CASSQVRGQGSRDEQFF	TGTGCCAGCAGCCAGGTCAGGGGACAGGGATCCCGGGATGAGCAGTTCTTC	TRBJ2-1	TRBV7-2	TRBD1	-
CASSLGPTGGNEQYF	TGTGCCAGCAGCTTAGGCCCCACGGGGGGTAATGAGCAGTACTTC	TRBJ2-4	TRBV13	TRBD2	-
CASSTGGVTYTDTQYF	TGTGCCAGCAGCACCGGGGGGGTCACTTACACAGATACGCAGTATTTT	TRBJ2-3	TRBV4-2	TRBD2	-
CASSRRQGQNIQYF	TGTGCCAGCAGCCGAAGACAAGGTCAAAACATTCAGTACTTC	TRBJ2-4	TRBV7-2	-	-
CASSEIGTGNSPLHF	TGTGCCAGCAGTGAAATTGGGACTGGGAATTCACCCCTCCACTTT	TRBJ1-6	TRBV2	-	-
CSVEGESSYEQYF	TGCAGCGTTGAAGGGGAGAGCTCCTACGAGCAGTACTTC	TRBJ2-7	TRBV29-1	-	many
CASSESGFSGANVLTF	TGTGCCAGCAGTGAATCGGGCTTCTCTGGGGCCAACGTCCTGACTTTC	TRBJ2-6	TRBV25-1	-	few
CASNYRVSSYNEQFF	TGTGCCAGCAACTACAGGGTTAGCTCCTACAATGAGCAGTTCTTC	TRBJ2-1	TRBV28	-	-
CASSPSGGPTEQYF	TGTGCCAGCAGCCCGAGTGGGGGGCCTACTGAGCAGTACTTC	TRBJ2-7	TRBV14	-	-
CASGTGISNYGYTF	TGTGCCAGCGGGACGGGGATTTCTAACTATGGCTACACCTTC	TRBJ1-2	TRBV12-3/TRBV12-4	-	-
CASSLSVNNYGYTF	TGTGCCAGCAGTTTATCCGTGAATAACTATGGCTACACCTTC	TRBJ1-2	TRBV27	-	few
CASSLWGSQPQHF	TGTGCCAGCAGTTTATGGGGGTCTCAGCCCCAGCATTTT	TRBJ1-5	TRBV27	-	few
CASSYASGDSSYEQYF	TGTGCCAGCAGTTACGCCTCAGGGGATTCTTCCTACGAGCAGTACTTC	TRBJ2-7	TRBV6-5	-	-
CSVEGTGFAEQYF	TGCAGCGTTGAGGGGACAGGGTTCGCCGAGCAGTACTTC	TRBJ2-7	TRBV29-1	TRBD1	-
CASSFRDSRKNTEAFF	TGTGCCAGCAGTTTCCGGGACAGCCGTAAGAACACTGAAGCTTTCTTT	TRBJ1-1	TRBV6-6	TRBD1	-
CASSSRVGQPQHF	TGTGCCAGCAGTTCCAGGGTGGGTCAGCCCCAGCATTTT	TRBJ1-5	TRBV27	-	few
CASSPPDPIRNEQFF	TGTGCCAGCTCACCACCGGACCCTATTCGGAATGAGCAGTTCTTC	TRBJ2-1	TRBV18	-	-
CASSYSTPGPGSKNIQYF	TGTGCCAGCAGTTACTCGACCCCGGGGCCAGGATCCAAAAACATTCAGTACTTC	TRBJ2-4	TRBV6-5	-	few
CATQGLAEKQFF	TGTGCCACCCAGGGACTAGCGGAAAAGCAGTTCTTC	TRBJ2-1	TRBV10-3	TRBD2	many
CASSYSGGSEGYTF	TGTGCCAGCAGTTACTCGGGGGGGTCTGAAGGCTACACCTTC	TRBJ1-2	TRBV6-5	-	-
CASSDGQGGLTDTQYF	TGTGCCAGCAGTGATGGACAGGGGGGACTCACAGATACGCAGTATTTT	TRBJ2-3	TRBV2	TRBD1	few
CASSPLGINQETQYF	TGCGCCAGCAGCCCCCTGGGGATAAACCAAGAGACCCAGTACTTC	TRBJ2-5	TRBV5-1	-	-
CASSDPGRAYEQYF	TGCGCCAGCAGCGACCCGGGACGGGCCTACGAGCAGTACTTC	TRBJ2-7	TRBV5-1	-	few
CASRRDSGRNSPLHF	TGTGCCAGCAGAAGGGACAGCGGACGAAATTCACCCCTCCACTTT	TRBJ1-6	TRBV5-6	TRBD1	-
CAGSPDSRSYEQYF	TGTGCCGGCAGCCCGGACAGTCGCTCCTACGAGCAGTACTTC	TRBJ2-7	TRBV7-6	-	-
CSVRRGDTQYF	TGCAGCGTCCGCCGCGGAGATACGCAGTATTTT	TRBJ2-3	TRBV29-1	-	-
CASSQGVGGQETQYF	TGCGCCAGCAGCCAAGGTGTGGGGGGACAAGAGACCCAGTACTTC	TRBJ2-5	TRBV4-3	-	-
CASSLGAAGVDTQYF	TGTGCCAGCAGCTTAGGAGCAGCGGGGGTAGATACGCAGTATTTT	TRBJ2-3	TRBV11-3	TRBD2	-
CSVWDRVAFEQYF	TGCAGCGTTTGGGACAGGGTTGCCTTCGAGCAGTACTTC	TRBJ2-7	TRBV29-1	TRBD1	-
CASSPTVAGETYNEQFF	TGCGCCAGCAGCCCCACCGTCGCCGGGGAAACCTACAATGAGCAGTTCTTC	TRBJ2-1	TRBV5-1	-	-
CASSLGPALAGSTDTQYF	TGTGCCAGCAGCTTGGGTCCTGCACTAGCGGGTAGCACAGATACGCAGTATTTT	TRBJ2-3	TRBV7-2	TRBD2	few
CASSYIPNGYTF	TGTGCCAGCAGTTATATCCCGAATGGCTACACCTTC	TRBJ1-2	TRBV6-2/TRBV6-3	-	few
CASSGGQINSPLHF	TGTGCCAGCAGTGGGGGACAGATTAATTCACCCCTCCACTTT	TRBJ1-6	TRBV2	TRBD1	-
CASNGQGGSEAFF	TGCGCCAGCAACGGGCAGGGGGGCTCTGAAGCTTTCTTT	TRBJ1-1	TRBV4-3	TRBD1	few
CSVDPQLRQKGHGYTF	TGCAGCGTTGACCCACAGCTTCGACAGAAGGGGCATGGCTACACCTTC	TRBJ1-2	TRBV29-1	-	-
CATRVTLGEQYF	TGTGCCACTCGGGTCACCCTGGGGGAGCAGTACTTC	TRBJ2-7	TRBV28	-	-
CASSQEVSSVKYEQYF	TGTGCCAGCAGCCAAGAAGTTTCGTCTGTAAAATACGAGCAGTACTTC	TRBJ2-7	TRBV4-2	-	-
CASSSPPGEKLFF	TGTGCCAGCAGTTCGCCACCAGGCGAAAAACTGTTTTTT	TRBJ1-4	TRBV12-3/TRBV12-4	-	-
CSVRQTGTGIYEQFF	TGCAGCGTGCGGCAGACCGGGACAGGGATCTATGAGCAGTTCTTC	TRBJ2-1	TRBV29-1	TRBD1	-
CASSQDPQGVNGAFF	TGCGCCAGCAGCCAAGATCCCCAGGGGGTAAATGGGGCTTTCTTT	TRBJ1-1	TRBV4-1	TRBD1	-
CSVVRVEQGQRYNEQYF	TGCAGCGTTGTGAGGGTGGAGCAGGGTCAAAGGTACAATGAGCAGTACTTC	TRBJ2-7	TRBV29-1	-	-
CATSDRGHYEQYF	TGTGCCACCAGCGACAGGGGGCACTACGAGCAGTACTTC	TRBJ2-7	TRBV24-1	TRBD1	many
CSVVPTGGDTDTQYF	TGCAGCGTTGTGCCAACAGGGGGAGACACAGATACGCAGTATTTT	TRBJ2-3	TRBV29-1	TRBD1	-
CASSYYRQPYTQYF	TGTGCCAGCAGTTACTACAGACAGCCTTATACGCAGTATTTT	TRBJ2-3	TRBV6-5	-	-
CASTLSQGSSKNIQYF	TGTGCCAGCACCCTGTCCCAGGGGTCGTCCAAAAACATTCAGTACTTC	TRBJ2-4	TRBV12-3/TRBV12-4	-	-
CASSFRSGKQYF	TGTGCCAGCAGTTTTAGGTCTGGCAAGCAGTACTTC	TRBJ2-7	TRBV7-2	-	-
CASSLRGQGFRTEAFF	TGTGCCAGCAGCTTAAGGGGACAGGGTTTTCGCACTGAAGCTTTCTTT	TRBJ1-1	TRBV5-6	TRBD1	few
CASSSERNSGRTQYF	TGTGCCAGCAGCTCCGAGAGGAACAGTGGTCGTACGCAGTATTTT	TRBJ2-3	TRBV7-9	-	-
CSVELRGGYTF	TGCAGCGTTGAATTGAGGGGTGGCTACACCTTC	TRBJ1-2	TRBV29-1	-	few
CASSQDPGTASNQPQHF	TGCGCCAGCAGCCAAGATCCCGGGACAGCCAGCAATCAGCCCCAGCATTTT	TRBJ1-5	TRBV4-1	TRBD1	-